The sequence of this T cell receptor beta chain was determined in a study of T cells in localized non-small cell lung cancer. The study, taken as a whole, reports: Sequencing was restricted to one tumor region; therefore, heterogeneity remains possible. The highest T cell clonality was in uninvolved adjacent lung, above tumor.

The protocol was immunoSEQ multiplex PCR, while the TCRdb copy is restricted to in-frame clones and leaves out a portion. Among around 3,000 clones listed, around 18% were seen once. The CDR3 is made up of 15 amino acids. V lost 6 bases to trimming and J lost 1 base, with 14 bases between them. CDR1 and CDR2 from the germline V gene are MNHGY and SAAAGT. A remark on this clone: As yet, its antigen is unknown.

J is TRBJ2-3 and V is TRBV6-8; D call uncertain. The TCR sequence derives from a man aged 40 to 75 with stage I squamous cell lung carcinoma. This material consisted of lung tumor tissue, taken before any cancer treatment. CDR3 protein: CASRRSSMGTDTQYF. The CDR3 DNA sequence: TGTGCCAGCAGACGGAGCTCGATGGGCACAGATACGCAGTATTTT.